The rows below give T cell receptor beta chains drawn from one sample of a study of cytomegalovirus exposure and HLA in healthy donors. Sequenced by immunoSEQ multiplex PCR; TCRdb stores in-frame clones only, minus some. The top ten hold about an eighth of the sample, which has 150,000 or so clones, about 79% seen once. The sequencing input was PBMCs. These receptors were taken from a man in his forties or fifties in good health and CMV-seropositive. CDR3s leave out the opening cysteine and the closing phenylalanine or tryptophan.

CDR3aa	v_gene
ASSLSSGGYNEQF	TRBV5-5
ASGRQGRDTQY	TRBV2
ASSASGTSKETQY	TRBV13
ASKQGYTEAF	TRBV19
ASSAGDRGPAGARETQY	TRBV9
ASSEGGGTGELF	TRBV7-7
ASSPGQGWNQPQH	TRBV5-5
ASSSFGVNTEAF	TRBV27
ASSALGTGYGYT	TRBV6-1
ASSYSSGGQGDTQY	TRBV6-6
AGTLAIYSYNEQF	TRBV6-1
SARGQGYTGELF	TRBV29-1
SSSHTLRGGTDTQY	TRBV7-9
ASSEPGTGNNEQF	TRBV6-1
ASSTRRGAGTDTQY	TRBV5-4
ASSQDRFAAEQAF	TRBV4-2
ASSLVGAHEQY	TRBV5-6
ASSGGAVYNEQF	TRBV27
ASSTKGDSNQPQH	TRBV6-5
ASSIILSGNYGYT	TRBV19
ASSPSGGFGNTIY	TRBV7-3
ASSTRGDGSEQF	TRBV11-2
ASSLYRGSTEAF	TRBV27
ASSQNGQSPLH	TRBV5-1
ASSPGVREGAF	TRBV4-1
ASSFVSLYEQY	TRBV5-6
ASSLAMGGSGYEQY	TRBV7-2
ASSITGGNTEAF	TRBV7-2
ASSPLAGGHNEQF	TRBV6-1
ASSLQTVQETQY	TRBV14
ASSLSGGGRPTSPLH	TRBV28
ASSPAGGSSYEQY	TRBV7-2
ASSSGTGRDTQY	TRBV5-1
ASSSQYYEQY	TRBV7-9
ASRRLGMKGWQETQY	TRBV7-8
ASSLAQGAWTEAF	TRBV5-8
ASSSYRGRDTEAF	TRBV28
ASTLQGNLGYTQY	TRBV19
ASSHPSTEWDSPLH	TRBV4-2
ASSITGGNIQY	TRBV11-3
ASSFRQFNQPQH	TRBV13
ASSLVTGSSGNTIY	TRBV5-1
ASSLGLAKETQY	TRBV5-6